The 7 T cell receptor beta chains below come from one sample, sequenced in a study of identical twins. MiXCR was run by TCRdb on the 5' RACE reads, yielding one entry per CDR3 protein. The table includes some 500,000 distinct CDR3 sequences, over 8.5% detected once. These data also featured in a second study, about yellow fever vaccine responses in identical twins.

Sequenced input: PBMCs. These receptor sequences come from a woman younger than 30 in good health.

This clonotype was picked up many times. The CDR3: CASYYRGGNEQFF. DNA for the CDR3: TGTGCCTCATACTACAGGGGAGGCAATGAGCAGTTCTTC. The chain employs TRBV6-1 and TRBJ2-1, with D possibly matching TRBD1 (7 bases). Germline loops: CDR1 MNHNS, CDR2 SASEGT. Trimming shortened V by 11 bases and J by 6 bases, and 17 bases separated the two germline ends. There are 13 residues in the CDR3.

This clonotype was picked up many times. For the CDR3, the DNA is TGTGCCATCAGGACAGGGTCAAGCACAGATACGCAGTATTTT. Encoded protein: CAIRTGSSTDTQYF. This chain links TRBV10-3 with TRBJ2-3; TRBD1 matches at 7 bases. The germline gives CDR1 ENHRY, CDR2 SYGVKD. The CDR3 totals 14 residues. With 6 bases clipped from V and 0 bases from J, the junction kept 3 bases outside the gene matches.

This clonotype was counted only a few times. CDR3 region: CASGGTGGDYEQYF. The CDR3, as DNA: TGTGCCAGCGGGGGGACAGGGGGGGACTACGAGCAGTACTTC. The chain links TRBV28 to TRBJ2-7; 11 positions match TRBD1. V dropped 8 bases and J dropped 3; count of bases not matched to a gene: 6. The CDR3 has 14 residues. Germline assignment: CDR1 MDHEN and CDR2 SYDVKM. The variable domain in full, with the rest retrieved from reference TRBV28 and TRBJ2-7, is DVKVTQSSRYLVKRTGEKVFLECVQDMDHENMFWYRQDPGLGLRLIYFSYDVKMKEKGDIPEGYSVSREKKERFSLILESASTNQTSMYLCASGGTGGDYEQYFGPGTRLTVT.

The chain employs TRBV7-9 and TRBJ2-4; D is ambiguous. Germline V gives CDR1 SEHNR, CDR2 FQNEAQ (reference sequence). This CDR3 has 14 residues. V lost 2 bases to trimming and J lost 8 bases, with 13 bases between them. CDR3 loop: CASSLSLEIHIQYF. The CDR3 DNA reads TGTGCCAGCAGCTTATCGCTTGAAATACACATTCAGTACTTC.

The rearrangement uses TRBV5-1 and TRBJ2-7; either TRBD1 or TRBD2 may supply D (5 bases each). Between the trimmed V and J ends, which lost 0 bases and 5 bases, there was a span of 9 bases. The CDR3 is made up of 13 amino acids. CDR1 is SGHRS and CDR2 is YFSETQ in the germline V gene. In DNA, the CDR3 is TGCGCCAGCAGCTTGGTAGGGGACCACGAGCAGTACTTC. Residues: CASSLVGDHEQYF. Variable domain in full (rest from reference TRBV5-1 and TRBJ2-7): KAGVTQTPRYLIKTRGQQVTLSCSPISGHRSVSWYQQTPGQGLQFLFEYFSETQRNKGNFPGRFSGRQFSNSRSEMNVSTLELGDSALYLCASSLVGDHEQYFGPGTRLTVT.

V is TRBV7-6 and J is TRBJ2-2; 9 bases are a match to TRBD2. J gave up 13 bases and V 5 bases, and 5 bases lay outside the gene matches. Germline lookup yields CDR1 SGHVS and CDR2 FNYEAQ. The CDR3 is 12 residues long. The CDR3 is CASSPSGVRLFF. The CDR3 coding sequence is TGTGCCAGCAGCCCTAGCGGGGTTAGGCTGTTTTTT. The variable domain in full, completed from reference TRBV7-6 and TRBJ2-2, reads GAGVSQSPRYKVTKRGQDVALRCDPISGHVSLYWYRQALGQGPEFLTYFNYEAQQDKSGLPNDRFSAERPEGSISTLTIQRTEQRDSAMYRCASSPSGVRLFFGEGSRLTVL.

This clonotype was counted ten times or more. The chain joins TRBV27 to TRBJ2-7, with D tentatively TRBD1 (6 bases). The ends were cut back, 6 bases at V and 4 bases at J, with 16 bases in the middle. Germline V CDR1 and CDR2: MNHEY, SMNVEV (reference sequence). The CDR3 is made up of 14 amino acids. The CDR3 DNA follows: TGTGCCAGCAGCAGGGGCGACGGAGAATACGAGCAGTACTTC. Its protein is CASSRGDGEYEQYF.